Following are 23 T cell receptor beta chains from one sample sequenced in a study of cytomegalovirus exposure and HLA in healthy donors. 60 Vbeta and 13 Jbeta primers were used in PCR. TCRdb's copy holds only in-frame clones and misses some; the assay was immunoSEQ multiplex PCR. The sample consists of 90,000 to 120,000 clones, roughly 80% of them appearing once. Sequencing was carried out using PBMCs. The receptors here all came from a man aged 25-45 years in good health and CMV-seropositive.

About this clone: Germline and junction disagree at one end, which may indicate a read error. The gene calls are TRBV7-6 and TRBJ2-3, with a weak D call TRBD2 (6 bases). The CDR3 totals 12 residues. Germline lookup yields CDR1 SGHVS and CDR2 FNYEAQ. CDR3 coding DNA: TGTGCCAGCAGCTTAGCGGAGGGAAGTCCATTATTT. The encoded protein is CASSLAEGSPLF.

The chain is built from TRBV20-1 and TRBJ2-7, with TRBD2 as a possible D gene (5 bases). The germline V gene encodes CDR1 DFQATT and CDR2 SNEGSKA (reference sequence). CDR3 length equals 8 residues. Here the CDR3 reads CRGDEQYF. Written as DNA, the CDR3 is TGCAGGGGAGACGAGCAGTACTTC.

The chain links TRBV6-5 to TRBJ1-1; no clear D. Germline CDR1 is MNHEY and CDR2 is SVGAGI. The V and J ends lost 0 bases and 1 base respectively, with 12 bases between them. The CDR3 contains 16 residues. In DNA form, the CDR3 reads TGTGCCAGCAGTTACTCGGAAGCGGCCCCGAACACTGAAGCTTTCTTT. Translating it yields CASSYSEAAPNTEAFF.

A note on this clone: The sample holds other DNA sequences that translate to the same CDR3. V and J are TRBV6-6 and TRBJ1-2, with 7 bases fitting TRBD1. The length of the CDR3 is 14 residues. From germline, CDR1 is MNHNY and CDR2 SVGAGI (reference sequence). The J segment lost 2 bases and the V segment lost 4 bases, leaving 4 bases of the junction unmatched. The CDR3 sequence: CASSSTGLNYGYTF. The CDR3 nucleotides are TGTGCCAGCAGTTCGACAGGGCTCAACTATGGCTACACCTTC.

V gene TRBV5-1 combines with J gene TRBJ2-3; no reliable D call. CDR3 length: 13 residues. V was pared by 4 bases and J by 4 bases, with 10 bases between. Germline V gene sequence: CDR1 SGHRS, CDR2 YFSETQ. The CDR3 is CASSPPVADTQYF. The CDR3, as DNA: TGCGCCAGCAGCCCCCCGGTCGCAGATACGCAGTATTTT.

This clone was recorded a few times. The rearrangement joins TRBV13 to TRBJ1-2; D not resolved. Trimming removed 1 base at V and 8 bases at J, with 11 bases between. This CDR3 contains 13 residues. Germline-derived CDR1 and CDR2 are PRHDT and FYEKMQ (reference sequence). The CDR3 reads CASSLVGRTGYTF. The CDR3 nucleotides are TGTGCCAGCAGCTTAGTAGGGAGGACCGGCTACACCTTC.

The chain employs TRBV5-1 and TRBJ2-1; D uncertain. Trimming took 5 bases from V and 2 from J, leaving 11 bases between them. The V gene's germline CDR1 is SGHRS and CDR2 YFSETQ. This CDR3 region has 14 residues. CDR3: CASRQMTTYNEQFF. The CDR3 DNA follows: TGCGCCAGCAGACAGATGACAACCTACAATGAGCAGTTCTTC.

This clone has just one count. The chain combines TRBV6-1 with TRBJ2-3; 8 bases are a match to TRBD2. Germline V lookup: CDR1 MNHNS, CDR2 SASEGT. Trimming removed 3 bases from V and 4 bases from J; junction bases left unmatched: 9. The CDR3 is 16 residues long. This chain's CDR3 is CASSDPGGALPDTQYF. As DNA, the CDR3 is TGTGCCAGCAGTGACCCGGGGGGGGCGCTCCCAGATACGCAGTATTTT.

The chain uses TRBV28 and TRBJ2-7; weak D call: TRBD2 (6 bases). This CDR3 is built from 15 residues. From germline, CDR1 is MDHEN and CDR2 SYDVKM. V lost 7 bases and J 2 bases, leaving 18 bases between the germline ends. CDR3 bases: TGTGCCAGCAACCTAAGACGGCGGGGAACCTACGAGCAGTACTTC. Protein sequence: CASNLRRRGTYEQYF.

Concerning this clone: The junction and the germline gene differ at one end; a read error may be behind it. The chain links TRBV6-1 to TRBJ1-5; D might be TRBD1 (6 bases). This CDR3 has 16 residues. In germline, CDR1 is MNHNS, CDR2 SASEGT. The CDR3 DNA is TGTGCCATCAGTGAGGAATGGGGGCGAAGCAATCAGCCCCAGCATTTT. It translates to CAISEEWGRSNQPQHF.

V gene TRBV6-9 combines with J gene TRBJ2-7, with D perhaps matching TRBD1 (6 bases). V lost 4 bases and J 4 bases, leaving 17 bases between the germline ends. The CDR3 is made up of 15 amino acids. CDR1 MNHGY and CDR2 SVAAGI come from the germline V gene. The DNA for the CDR3 is TGTGCCAGCAGTTTCAGCACAGGGCAGATATACGAGCAGTACTTC. Its protein is CASSFSTGQIYEQYF.

The genes are TRBV19 and TRBJ2-1, with TRBD2 matching 7 bases. J was trimmed by 0 bases and V by 5 bases; bases with no gene match: 7. CDR1 LNHDA and CDR2 SQIVND come from the germline V gene (reference sequence). This CDR3 region has 16 residues. The DNA of the CDR3 is TGTGCCAGTAGTTTCCAAACTAGCGACTCCTACAATGAGCAGTTCTTC. Residues: CASSFQTSDSYNEQFF.

This chain connects TRBV19 to TRBJ1-5; 9 positions agree with TRBD1. CDR1 is LNHDA and CDR2 is SQIVND in the germline V gene (reference sequence). J gave up 5 bases and V 6 bases, and 5 bases lay outside the gene matches. This CDR3 is built from 14 residues. The CDR3 here is CASRRTGEDQPQHF. The CDR3 DNA sequence: TGTGCCAGTAGACGGACAGGGGAAGATCAGCCCCAGCATTTT.

The chain couples TRBV6-1 to TRBJ2-7, with TRBD1 as a possible D gene (5 bases). CDR3 length: 15 residues. Germline V gene data show CDR1 as MNHNS and CDR2 as SASEGT. Trimming removed 4 bases at V and 5 bases at J, with 18 bases between. The CDR3 DNA reads TGTGCCAGCAGTGTGGTGGCAGGGCTTTCCCACGAGCAGTACTTC. Translating it yields CASSVVAGLSHEQYF.

The chain employs TRBV15 and TRBJ2-2, with D possibly being TRBD2 (5 bases). V was pared by 2 bases and J by 6 bases, with 13 bases between. Germline V lookup: CDR1 LNHNV, CDR2 YYDKDF (reference sequence). The CDR3 loop spans 15 amino acids. The CDR3 sequence: CATSRSEVDAGELFF. The CDR3 bases are TGTGCCACCAGCAGATCGGAGGTTGACGCCGGGGAGCTGTTTTTT.

The rearrangement links TRBV18 to TRBJ1-1; 9 bases map to TRBD1. From germline, CDR1 is KGHSH and CDR2 LQKENI. The J segment lost 5 bases and the V segment lost 1 base, leaving 8 bases of the junction unmatched. The CDR3 loop spans 16 amino acids. The DNA of the CDR3 is TGTGCCAGCTCACCACGCGGGACAGGGACGATGACTGAAGCTTTCTTT. It specifies CASSPRGTGTMTEAFF.

The chain couples TRBV7-6 to TRBJ1-1; a weak D match, TRBD1 (6 bases). Between the trimmed V and J ends, which lost 2 bases and 4 bases, there was a span of 14 bases. Germline CDR1 reads SGHVS; CDR2 reads FNYEAQ. This CDR3 contains 15 residues. The CDR3 sequence is CASSLMEGGSTEAFF. The CDR3 DNA follows: TGTGCCAGCAGCTTAATGGAAGGGGGTAGCACTGAAGCTTTCTTT.

This chain connects TRBV11-2 to TRBJ1-1; possibly TRBD1 for D (6 bases). This CDR3 has 15 amino acids. Between the trimmed V and J ends, which lost 3 bases and 4 bases, there was a span of 15 bases. The germline gives CDR1 SGHAT, CDR2 FQNNGV. The CDR3 DNA sequence: TGTGCCAGCAGCTTTTCCGTCACAGGGAGCACTGAAGCTTTCTTT. Amino acids: CASSFSVTGSTEAFF.

The CDR3 loop reads CATRATRGTSYNEQFF. CDR3 in DNA: TGTGCCACCAGAGCGACGCGGGGGACCTCCTACAATGAGCAGTTCTTC. V gene TRBV15 combines with J gene TRBJ2-1; 7 nucleotides align to TRBD2. Germline lookup yields CDR1 LNHNV and CDR2 YYDKDF (reference sequence). After removal of 6 bases from V and 0 bases from J, the junction contained 8 bases not matched to a gene. This CDR3 has 16 residues. The whole variable domain, filled in from reference TRBV15 and TRBJ2-1, reads DAMVIQNPRYQVTQFGKPVTLSCSQTLNHNVMYWYQQKSSQAPKLLFHYYDKDFNNEADTPDNFQSRRPNTSFCFLDIRSPGLGDTAMYLCATRATRGTSYNEQFFGPGTRLTVL.

The V call is TRBV7-3, the J call TRBJ2-5; 7 bases line up with TRBD1. Germline V gene sequence: CDR1 SGHTA, CDR2 FQGTGA. The CDR3 contains 15 residues. J gave up 2 bases and V 5 bases, and 8 bases lay outside the gene matches. In DNA form, the CDR3 reads TGTGCCAGCAGCCTAGATGGGACAGCACAAGAGACCCAGTACTTC. Encoded protein: CASSLDGTAQETQYF.

Of note for this clone: The junction and the germline gene differ at one end; a read error may be behind it. This chain uses TRBV6-4 with TRBJ2-2; tentatively, D is TRBD2 (5 bases). CDR3 length: 12 residues. CDR1 MRHNA and CDR2 SNTAGT come from the germline V gene. The CDR3 reads CASSREHRGAVF. The CDR3 DNA follows: TGTGCCAGCAGTAGGGAACACCGGGGAGCTGTTTTT.

The chain uses TRBV29-1 and TRBJ2-1; 7 positions agree with TRBD1. The V and J ends lost 4 bases and 1 base, in that order; junction bases with no gene match: 10. The CDR3 consists of 16 residues. From germline, CDR1 is SQVTM and CDR2 ANQGSEA. The CDR3 loop reads CSVAFGGQRSYNEQFF. CDR3 DNA: TGCAGCGTTGCATTTGGGGGACAGCGTTCCTACAATGAGCAGTTCTTC.

The chain combines TRBV20-1 with TRBJ1-2, with D maybe TRBD1 (5 bases). CDR3 size: 11 residues. Germline loops: CDR1 DFQATT, CDR2 SNEGSKA (reference sequence). The CDR3 spells CSGAGGLGYTF. In DNA, the CDR3 is TGCAGCGGCGCGGGGGGTCTTGGCTACACCTTC.